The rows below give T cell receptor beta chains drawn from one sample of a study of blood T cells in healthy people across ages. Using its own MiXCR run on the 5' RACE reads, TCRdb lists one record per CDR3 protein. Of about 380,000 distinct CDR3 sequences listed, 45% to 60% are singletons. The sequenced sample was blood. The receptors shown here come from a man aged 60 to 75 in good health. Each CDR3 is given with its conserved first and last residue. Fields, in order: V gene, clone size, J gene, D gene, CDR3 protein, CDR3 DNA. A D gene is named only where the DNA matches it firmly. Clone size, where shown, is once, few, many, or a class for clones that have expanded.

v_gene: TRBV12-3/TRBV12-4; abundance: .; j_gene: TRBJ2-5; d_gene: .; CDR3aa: CASSFRGYQETQYF; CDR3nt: TGTGCCAGCAGTTTTAGGGGGTACCAAGAGACCCAGTACTTC
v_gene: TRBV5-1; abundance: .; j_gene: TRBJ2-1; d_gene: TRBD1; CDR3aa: CASSRSPGQGKNEQFF; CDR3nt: TGCGCCAGCAGCCGTAGCCCGGGACAGGGTAAAAATGAGCAGTTCTTC
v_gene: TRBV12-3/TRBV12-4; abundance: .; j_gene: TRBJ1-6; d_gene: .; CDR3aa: CASSPRGGQNSPLHF; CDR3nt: TGTGCCAGCAGTCCGCGTGGGGGTCAGAATTCACCCCTCCACTTT
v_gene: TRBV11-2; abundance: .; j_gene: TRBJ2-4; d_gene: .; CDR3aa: CASSPGQKNVQYF; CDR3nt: TGTGCCAGCAGCCCAGGACAGAAAAACGTTCAGTACTTC
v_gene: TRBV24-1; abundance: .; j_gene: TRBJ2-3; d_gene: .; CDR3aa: CATSDPTRVHGTDTQYF; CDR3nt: TGTGCCACCAGTGACCCGACAAGGGTTCACGGCACAGATACGCAGTATTTT
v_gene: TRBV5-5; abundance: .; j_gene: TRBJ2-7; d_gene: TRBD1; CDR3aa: CASSPNPQGAYEQYF; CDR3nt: TGTGCCAGCAGCCCAAACCCCCAGGGGGCTTACGAGCAGTACTTC
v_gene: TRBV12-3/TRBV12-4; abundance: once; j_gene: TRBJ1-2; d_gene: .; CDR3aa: CASSLNQGNYGYTF; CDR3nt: TGTGCCAGCAGTTTAAACCAGGGGAACTATGGCTACACCTTC
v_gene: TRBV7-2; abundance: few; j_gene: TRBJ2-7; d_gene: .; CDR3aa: CASSSRRGSYEQYF; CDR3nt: TGTGCCAGCAGCTCTCGCCGGGGGTCCTACGAGCAGTACTTC
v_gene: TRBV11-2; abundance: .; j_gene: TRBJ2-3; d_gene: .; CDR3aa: CASSRTDTTDTQYF; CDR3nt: TGTGCCAGCAGCCGGACGGACACCACAGATACGCAGTATTTT
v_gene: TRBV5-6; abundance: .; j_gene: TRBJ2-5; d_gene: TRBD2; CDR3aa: CASSPGGRGLETQYF; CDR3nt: TGTGCCAGCAGCCCGGGCGGGAGGGGACTAGAGACCCAGTACTTC
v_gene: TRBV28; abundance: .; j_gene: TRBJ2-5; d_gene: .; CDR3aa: CANSFPLGGTQYF; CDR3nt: TGTGCCAACAGTTTCCCCCTTGGGGGGACCCAGTACTTC
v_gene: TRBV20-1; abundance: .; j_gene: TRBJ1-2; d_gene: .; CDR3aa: CSAGVNGWSYGYTF; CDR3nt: TGCAGTGCTGGAGTAAACGGCTGGTCCTATGGCTACACCTTC
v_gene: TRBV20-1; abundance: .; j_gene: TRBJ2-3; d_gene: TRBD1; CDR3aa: CSAPDRGQGTQYF; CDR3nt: TGCAGTGCTCCGGACAGGGGGCAGGGTACGCAGTATTTT
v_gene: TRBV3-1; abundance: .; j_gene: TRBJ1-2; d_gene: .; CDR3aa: CASSQVAGLYGYTF; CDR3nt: TGTGCCAGCAGCCAAGTCGCGGGGCTTTATGGCTACACCTTC
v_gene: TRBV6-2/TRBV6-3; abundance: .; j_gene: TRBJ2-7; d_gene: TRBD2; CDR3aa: CASSKGLAGVPYEQYF; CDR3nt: TGTGCCAGCAGTAAGGGACTAGCGGGAGTTCCGTACGAGCAGTACTTC
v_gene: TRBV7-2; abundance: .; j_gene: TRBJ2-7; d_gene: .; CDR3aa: CASSPGLFNEQYF; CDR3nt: TGTGCCAGCAGCCCAGGATTGTTCAACGAGCAGTACTTC
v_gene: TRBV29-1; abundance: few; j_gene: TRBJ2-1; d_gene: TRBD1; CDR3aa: CSVPPGQGSNEQFF; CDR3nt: TGCAGCGTTCCTCCGGGACAGGGATCCAATGAGCAGTTCTTC
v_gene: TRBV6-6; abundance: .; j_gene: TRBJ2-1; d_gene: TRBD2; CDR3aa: CASNKRSGGRDEQFF; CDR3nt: TGTGCCAGCAACAAAAGGAGCGGGGGGAGGGATGAGCAGTTCTTC
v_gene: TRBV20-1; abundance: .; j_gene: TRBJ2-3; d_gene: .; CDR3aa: CSARVLGGETQYF; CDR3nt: TGCAGTGCTAGAGTACTTGGAGGAGAGACGCAGTATTTT
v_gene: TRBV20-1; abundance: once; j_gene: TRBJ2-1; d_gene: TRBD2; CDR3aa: CSARGRAGGGGEQFF; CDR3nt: TGCAGTGCTAGAGGCCGGGCGGGAGGCGGGGGTGAGCAGTTCTTC
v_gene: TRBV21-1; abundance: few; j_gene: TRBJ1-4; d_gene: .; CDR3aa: CASSKAPNEKLFF; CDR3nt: TGTGCCAGCAGCAAAGCGCCAAATGAAAAACTGTTTTTT
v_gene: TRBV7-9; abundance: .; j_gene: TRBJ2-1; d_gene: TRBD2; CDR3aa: CASRPLAGGRFDEQFF; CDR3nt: TGTGCCAGCAGGCCTCTAGCGGGAGGAAGGTTTGATGAGCAGTTCTTC
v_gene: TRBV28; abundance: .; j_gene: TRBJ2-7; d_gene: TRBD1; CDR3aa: CASSSPGQDSYEQYF; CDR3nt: TGTGCCAGCAGCTCCCCGGGACAGGACTCCTACGAGCAGTACTTC
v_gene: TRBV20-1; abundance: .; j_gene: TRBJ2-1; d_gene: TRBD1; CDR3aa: CSARSLTGGGQFF; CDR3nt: TGCAGTGCTAGATCTCTAACAGGGGGTGGCCAGTTCTTC
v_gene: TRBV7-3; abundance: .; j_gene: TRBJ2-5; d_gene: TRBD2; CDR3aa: CASSLVVSSGSRDQETQYF; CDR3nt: TGTGCCAGCAGCTTAGTGGTTTCTAGCGGGAGCAGGGATCAGGAGACCCAGTACTTC
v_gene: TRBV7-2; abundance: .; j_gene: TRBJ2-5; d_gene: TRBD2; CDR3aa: CASSLGLAGPTETQYF; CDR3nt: TGTGCCAGCAGCTTAGGACTAGCGGGGCCGACAGAGACCCAGTACTTC
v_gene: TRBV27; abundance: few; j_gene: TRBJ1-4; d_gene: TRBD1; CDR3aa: CASSPTVYLGQGLFF; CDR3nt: TGTGCCAGCAGTCCGACCGTTTATCTCGGACAGGGTCTGTTTTTT
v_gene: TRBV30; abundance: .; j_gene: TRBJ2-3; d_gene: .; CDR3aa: CAWRPGTSGTQYF; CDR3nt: TGTGCCTGGAGGCCCGGGACGAGTGGTACGCAGTATTTT
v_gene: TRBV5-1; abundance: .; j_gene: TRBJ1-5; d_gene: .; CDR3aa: CASSPDNLGQPQHF; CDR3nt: TGCGCCAGCTCCCCCGACAACTTGGGCCAGCCCCAGCATTTT
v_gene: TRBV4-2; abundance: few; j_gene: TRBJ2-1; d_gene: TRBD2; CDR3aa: CASSLGASGSDEQFF; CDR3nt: TGTGCCAGCAGCCTAGGGGCTAGCGGGAGTGACGAGCAGTTCTTC
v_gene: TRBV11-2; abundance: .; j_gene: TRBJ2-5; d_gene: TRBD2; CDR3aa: CASSLLPRTSGRAAPQETQYF; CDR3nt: TGTGCCAGCAGTCTCCTTCCCCGGACTAGCGGGAGGGCGGCGCCACAAGAGACCCAGTACTTC
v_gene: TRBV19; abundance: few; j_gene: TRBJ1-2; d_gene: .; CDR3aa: CASTRGGNYGYTF; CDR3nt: TGTGCCAGTACCCGGGGTGGAAACTATGGCTACACCTTC
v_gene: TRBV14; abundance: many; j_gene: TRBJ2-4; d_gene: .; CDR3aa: CASSQEGAAKNIQYF; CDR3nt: TGTGCCAGCAGCCAAGAGGGGGCTGCCAAAAACATTCAGTACTTC
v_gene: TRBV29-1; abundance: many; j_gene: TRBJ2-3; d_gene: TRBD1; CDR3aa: CSANDPRQGATTDTQYF; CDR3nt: TGCAGCGCTAATGACCCAAGACAGGGGGCGACCACAGATACGCAGTATTTT
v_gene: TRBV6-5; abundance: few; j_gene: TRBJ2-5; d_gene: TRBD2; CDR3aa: CASSYSGLAGSETQYF; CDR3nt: TGTGCCAGCAGTTACTCGGGACTAGCGGGATCAGAGACCCAGTACTTC
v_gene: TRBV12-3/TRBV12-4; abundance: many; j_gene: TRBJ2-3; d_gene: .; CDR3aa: CASTIAGDPDTQYF; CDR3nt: TGTGCCAGCACCATCGCAGGGGACCCAGATACGCAGTATTTT
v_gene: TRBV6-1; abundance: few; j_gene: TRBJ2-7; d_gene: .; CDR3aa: CASSRTEGSYEQYF; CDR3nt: TGTGCCAGCAGTAGGACAGAGGGTTCCTACGAGCAGTACTTC
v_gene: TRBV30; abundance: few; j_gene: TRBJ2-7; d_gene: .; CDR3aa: CAWSDQTDEQYF; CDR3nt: TGTGCCTGGAGTGATCAGACTGACGAGCAGTACTTC
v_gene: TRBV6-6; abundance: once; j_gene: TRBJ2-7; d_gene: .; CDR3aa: CASSYSGQATYEQYF; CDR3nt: TGTGCCAGCAGTTACTCGGGCCAGGCGACCTACGAGCAGTACTTC
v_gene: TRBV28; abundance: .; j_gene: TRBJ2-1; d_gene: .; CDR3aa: CASSLGGGQFF; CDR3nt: TGTGCCAGCAGTTTAGGGGGAGGGCAGTTCTTC
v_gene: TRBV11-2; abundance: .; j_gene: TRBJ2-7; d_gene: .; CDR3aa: CASSFGSGIYEQYF; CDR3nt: TGTGCCAGCAGCTTTGGATCAGGGATCTACGAGCAGTACTTC
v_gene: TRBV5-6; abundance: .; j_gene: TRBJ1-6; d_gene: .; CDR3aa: CASSLAGLTNSPLHF; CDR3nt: TGTGCCAGCAGCTTGGCTGGACTGACCAATTCACCCCTCCACTTT
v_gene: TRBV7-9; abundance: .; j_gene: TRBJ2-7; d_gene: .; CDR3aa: CASSLGGEECEQYF; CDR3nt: TGTGCCAGCAGCTTAGGAGGGGAGGAGTGCGAGCAGTACTTC
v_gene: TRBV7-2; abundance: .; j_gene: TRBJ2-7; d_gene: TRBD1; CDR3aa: CASSLFRQGAYEQYF; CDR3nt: TGTGCCAGCAGCTTATTCCGCCAGGGGGCCTACGAGCAGTACTTC
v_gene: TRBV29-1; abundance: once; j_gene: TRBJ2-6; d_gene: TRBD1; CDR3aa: CSVPGQGNSGANVLTF; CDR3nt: TGCAGCGTCCCGGGACAGGGCAACTCTGGGGCCAACGTCCTGACTTTC
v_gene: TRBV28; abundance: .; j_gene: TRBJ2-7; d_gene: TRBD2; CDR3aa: CASTEVGTSGYEQYF; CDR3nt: TGTGCCAGCACCGAAGTCGGGACTAGCGGTTACGAGCAGTACTTC
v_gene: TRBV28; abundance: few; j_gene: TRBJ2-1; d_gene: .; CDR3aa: CASSSDPQGPREQFF; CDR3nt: TGTGCCAGCAGTTCGGATCCGCAGGGGCCAAGGGAGCAGTTCTTC
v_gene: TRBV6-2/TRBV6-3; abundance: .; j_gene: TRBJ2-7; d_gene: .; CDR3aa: CASSQPRGLTYEQYF; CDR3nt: TGTGCCAGCAGTCAACCGAGGGGACTTACCTACGAGCAGTACTTC
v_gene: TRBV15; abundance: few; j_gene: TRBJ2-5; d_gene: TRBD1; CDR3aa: CATSRAGTGETQYF; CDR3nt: TGTGCCACCAGCAGAGCGGGGACAGGGGAGACCCAGTACTTC
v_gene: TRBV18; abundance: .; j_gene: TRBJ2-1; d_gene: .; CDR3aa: CASSPPTRGGNEQFF; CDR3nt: TGTGCCAGCTCACCCCCGACTAGGGGTGGGAATGAGCAGTTCTTC
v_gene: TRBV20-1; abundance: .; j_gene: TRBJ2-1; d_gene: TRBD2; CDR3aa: CSAKLAVGYNEQFF; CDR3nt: TGCAGTGCTAAGCTAGCGGTCGGGTACAATGAGCAGTTCTTC
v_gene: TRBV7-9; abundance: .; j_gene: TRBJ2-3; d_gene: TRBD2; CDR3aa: CASSPDQKRGVRTDTQYF; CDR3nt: TGTGCCAGCAGCCCCGACCAGAAGCGGGGGGTTCGCACAGATACGCAGTATTTT
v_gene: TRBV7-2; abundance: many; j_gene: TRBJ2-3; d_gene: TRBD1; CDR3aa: CASSLSTGGTDTQYF; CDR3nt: TGTGCCAGCAGTCTTAGTACAGGGGGTACAGATACGCAGTATTTT
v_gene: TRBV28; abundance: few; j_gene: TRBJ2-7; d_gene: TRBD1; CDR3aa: CASSSGQHYEQYF; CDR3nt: TGTGCCAGCAGTTCGGGACAGCACTACGAGCAGTACTTC
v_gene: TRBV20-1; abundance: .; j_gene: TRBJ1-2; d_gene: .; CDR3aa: CSASEGVLRAGYTF; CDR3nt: TGCAGTGCTAGTGAAGGGGTGTTAAGGGCCGGCTACACCTTC
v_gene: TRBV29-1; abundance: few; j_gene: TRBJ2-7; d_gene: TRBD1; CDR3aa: CSVDGPGQRSYEQYF; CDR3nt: TGCAGCGTCGATGGACCGGGACAGCGTTCCTACGAGCAGTACTTC
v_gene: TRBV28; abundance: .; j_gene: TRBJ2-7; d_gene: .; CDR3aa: CASSSPSEGPLEQYF; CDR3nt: TGTGCCAGCAGTTCCCCTAGCGAGGGCCCTCTCGAGCAGTACTTC
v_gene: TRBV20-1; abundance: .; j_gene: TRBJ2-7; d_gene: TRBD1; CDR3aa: CSAGGQGVYEQYF; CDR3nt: TGCAGTGCAGGAGGACAGGGGGTATACGAGCAGTACTTC
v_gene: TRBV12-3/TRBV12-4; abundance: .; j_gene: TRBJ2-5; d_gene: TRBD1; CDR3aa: CASSYDRARETQYF; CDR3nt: TGTGCCAGCAGTTATGACAGGGCCAGGGAGACCCAGTACTTC